Listed below are T cell receptor beta chains from one sample, sequenced in a study of blood T cells in healthy people across ages. TCRdb called the 5' RACE reads again in MiXCR, with one record for every CDR3 protein. The sample has roughly 800,000 distinct CDR3 sequences, over 45% seen once. Sequencing was performed on blood. Receptors originate from a man aged 25-45 years in good health. Both conserved end residues are part of each CDR3. Each record gives: clone size, J gene, V gene, D gene, CDR3 protein, CDR3 DNA. D genes are given only for firm matches. The listing skips clone size in some rows; elsewhere it reads once, few, many or a size class.

- | TRBJ2-1 | TRBV9 | - | CASSEIPGSNEQFF | TGTGCCAGCAGCGAGATCCCAGGGAGCAATGAGCAGTTCTTC
- | TRBJ1-2 | TRBV28 | - | CASTRPLLYGYTF | TGCGCCAGCACGAGACCTCTTCTCTATGGCTACACCTTC
- | TRBJ2-3 | TRBV28 | TRBD1 | CASSSVRDRGIGDTQYF | TGTGCCAGCAGTTCGGTCCGGGACAGGGGCATAGGAGATACGCAGTATTTT
- | TRBJ2-4 | TRBV20-1 | TRBD1 | CSASADRVGEQYF | TGCAGTGCTAGTGCAGACAGGGTTGGGGAGCAGTACTTC
- | TRBJ1-1 | TRBV4-3 | - | CASSQIVGGENTEAFF | TGCGCCAGCAGCCAGATCGTAGGGGGTGAGAACACTGAAGCTTTCTTT
few | TRBJ1-2 | TRBV5-6 | - | CASSLPTTNYGYTF | TGTGCCAGCAGCTTGCCTACTACCAACTATGGCTACACCTTC
few | TRBJ2-7 | TRBV6-6 | - | CASRQGGTYEQYF | TGTGCCAGCAGACAAGGGGGTACCTACGAGCAGTACTTC
once | TRBJ2-7 | TRBV29-1 | - | CSVVKLGAYEQYF | TGCAGCGTTGTAAAGCTTGGAGCCTACGAGCAGTACTTC
- | TRBJ2-1 | TRBV10-3 | TRBD2 | CAISDIAGGNEQFF | TGTGCCATCAGTGATATAGCGGGAGGCAATGAGCAGTTCTTC
few | TRBJ1-2 | TRBV3-1 | - | CASSSGEGYTF | TGTGCCAGCAGCTCAGGGGAGGGCTACACCTTC
few | TRBJ2-7 | TRBV20-1 | - | CSARDDGYEQYF | TGCAGTGCTAGAGATGATGGGTACGAGCAGTACTTC
few | TRBJ2-5 | TRBV7-2 | - | CASSLDGFGKTQYF | TGTGCCAGCAGCTTAGATGGGTTCGGGAAGACCCAGTACTTC
- | TRBJ2-1 | TRBV29-1 | TRBD1 | CSVSGQGAFNEQFF | TGCAGCGTTTCAGGACAGGGGGCTTTCAATGAGCAGTTCTTC
once | TRBJ2-7 | TRBV7-9 | TRBD1 | CASSRTAAGGSYEQYF | TGTGCCAGCAGCCGCACTGCAGCAGGGGGCTCCTACGAGCAGTACTTC
- | TRBJ2-5 | TRBV20-1 | TRBD1 | CSGPSTGGETQYF | TGCAGTGGACCCTCGACAGGGGGAGAGACCCAGTACTTC
few | TRBJ2-3 | TRBV7-8 | TRBD2 | CASSLARMAGVLGDTQYF | TGTGCCAGCAGCTTAGCGCGCATGGCGGGAGTTCTGGGAGATACGCAGTATTTT
few | TRBJ2-5 | TRBV20-1 | TRBD2 | CSAREVAGGHQETQYF | TGCAGTGCTAGAGAGGTGGCGGGAGGGCACCAAGAGACCCAGTACTTC
few | TRBJ2-7 | TRBV7-9 | - | CASSLSEDPSGHYEQYF | TGTGCCAGCAGCTTGTCTGAGGACCCGAGTGGGCACTACGAGCAGTACTTC
- | TRBJ1-2 | TRBV20-1 | - | CSARQANYGYTF | TGCAGTGCAAGACAAGCTAACTATGGCTACACCTTC
few | TRBJ2-1 | TRBV29-1 | TRBD2 | CSALGLASEQFF | TGCAGCGCCCTGGGACTAGCGAGTGAGCAGTTCTTC
- | TRBJ1-2 | TRBV7-9 | - | CAGSLGGRDYGYTF | TGTGCCGGCAGTTTAGGGGGTCGGGACTATGGCTACACCTTC
few | TRBJ2-1 | TRBV28 | TRBD2 | CASSSGGTSGYNEQFF | TGTGCCAGCAGTTCGGGGGGGACTAGCGGCTACAATGAGCAGTTCTTC
few | TRBJ2-5 | TRBV25-1 | - | CASSEPGTQETQYF | TGTGCCAGCAGTGAACCAGGGACTCAAGAGACCCAGTACTTC
- | TRBJ2-1 | TRBV29-1 | - | CSARQERNEQFF | TGCAGCGCCAGACAGGAGCGGAATGAGCAGTTCTTC
once | TRBJ2-3 | TRBV11-2 | TRBD2 | CASSLDQRLAGVTDTQYF | TGTGCCAGCAGCTTAGACCAGAGACTAGCGGGGGTCACAGATACGCAGTATTTT
few | TRBJ2-5 | TRBV20-1 | - | CSAPGTELMKQYF | TGCAGTGCTCCCGGGACGGAGCTTATGAAGCAGTACTTC
- | TRBJ1-2 | TRBV6-5 | - | CASSYLQGGGYSYTF | TGTGCCAGCAGTTACCTCCAGGGCGGAGGGTATAGCTACACCTTC
- | TRBJ2-5 | TRBV20-1 | - | CSAPDILLPQETQYF | TGCAGTGCCCCCGACATTCTCCTGCCCCAAGAGACCCAGTACTTC